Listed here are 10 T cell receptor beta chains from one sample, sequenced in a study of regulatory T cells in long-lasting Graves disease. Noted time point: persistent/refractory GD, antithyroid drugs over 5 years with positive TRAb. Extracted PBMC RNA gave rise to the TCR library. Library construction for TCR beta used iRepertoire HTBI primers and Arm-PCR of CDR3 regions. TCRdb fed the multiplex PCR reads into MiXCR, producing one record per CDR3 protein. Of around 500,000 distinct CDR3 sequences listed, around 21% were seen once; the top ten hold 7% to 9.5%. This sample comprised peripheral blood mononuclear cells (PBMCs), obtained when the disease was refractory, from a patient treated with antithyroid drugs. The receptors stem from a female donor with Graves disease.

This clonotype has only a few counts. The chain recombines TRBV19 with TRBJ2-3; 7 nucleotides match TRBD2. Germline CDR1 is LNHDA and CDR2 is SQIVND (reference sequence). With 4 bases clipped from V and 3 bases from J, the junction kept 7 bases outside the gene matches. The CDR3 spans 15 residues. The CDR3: CASSKLATPTDTQYF. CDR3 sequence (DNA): TGTGCCAGTAGTAAACTAGCGACACCAACAGATACGCAGTATTTT.

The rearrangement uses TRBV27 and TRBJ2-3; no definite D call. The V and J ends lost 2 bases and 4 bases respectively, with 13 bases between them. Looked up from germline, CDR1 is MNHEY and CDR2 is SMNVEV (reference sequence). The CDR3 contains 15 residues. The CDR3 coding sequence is TGTGCCAGCAGTTTAGAAGGGAAGAGTGCAGATACGCAGTATTTT. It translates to CASSLEGKSADTQYF.

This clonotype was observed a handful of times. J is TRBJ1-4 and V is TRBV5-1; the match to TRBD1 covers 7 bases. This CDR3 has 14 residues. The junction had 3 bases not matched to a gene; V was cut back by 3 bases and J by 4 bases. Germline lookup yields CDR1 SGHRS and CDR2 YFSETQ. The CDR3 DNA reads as TGCGCCAGCAGCTGGGACAGTATTAATGAAAAACTGTTTTTT. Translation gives CASSWDSINEKLFF.

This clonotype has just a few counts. The CDR3 loop reads CASGVVNEQYF. The CDR3 coding sequence is TGTGCCAGCGGGGTTGTGAACGAGCAGTACTTC. This chain uses TRBV3-1 with TRBJ2-7, with unresolved D. This CDR3 has 11 amino acids. Per the germline V gene, CDR1 is LGHDT and CDR2 is YNNKEL (reference sequence). Trimming left V 8 bases short and J 5 bases short, with 10 bases between.

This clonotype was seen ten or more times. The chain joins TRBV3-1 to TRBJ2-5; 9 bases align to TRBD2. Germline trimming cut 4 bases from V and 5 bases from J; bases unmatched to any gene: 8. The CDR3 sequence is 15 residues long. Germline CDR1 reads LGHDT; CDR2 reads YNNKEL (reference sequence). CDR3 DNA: TGTGCCAGCAGCCCTCCCATAGCGGGAGTTGAGACCCAGTACTTC. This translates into CASSPPIAGVETQYF.

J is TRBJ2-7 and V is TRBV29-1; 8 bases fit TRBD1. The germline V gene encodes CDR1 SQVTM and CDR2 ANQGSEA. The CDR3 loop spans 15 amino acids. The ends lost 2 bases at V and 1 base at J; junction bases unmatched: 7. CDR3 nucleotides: TGCAGCGTTGAAACGGACAGGGAAGGGTCCTACGAGCAGTACTTC. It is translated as CSVETDREGSYEQYF.

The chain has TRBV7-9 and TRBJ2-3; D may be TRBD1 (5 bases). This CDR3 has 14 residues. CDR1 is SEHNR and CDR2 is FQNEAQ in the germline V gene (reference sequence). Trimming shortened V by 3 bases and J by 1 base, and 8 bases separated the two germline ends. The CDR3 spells CASSFVGGTDTQYF. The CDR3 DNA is TGTGCCAGCAGCTTCGTAGGGGGCACAGATACGCAGTATTTT.

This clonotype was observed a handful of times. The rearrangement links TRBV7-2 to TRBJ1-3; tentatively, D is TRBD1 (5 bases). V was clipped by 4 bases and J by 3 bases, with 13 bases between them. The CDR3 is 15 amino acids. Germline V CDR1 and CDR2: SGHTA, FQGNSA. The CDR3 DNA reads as TGTGCCAGCAGCTCAGAGGGCAGGGTTGGAAACACCATATATTTT. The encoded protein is CASSSEGRVGNTIYF.

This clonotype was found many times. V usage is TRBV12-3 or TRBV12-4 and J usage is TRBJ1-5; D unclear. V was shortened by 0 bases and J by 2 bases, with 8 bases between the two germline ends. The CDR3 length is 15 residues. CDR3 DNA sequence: TGTGCCAGCAGTTTAGCGCTCGGGGGCAATCAGCCCCAGCATTTT. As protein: CASSLALGGNQPQHF.

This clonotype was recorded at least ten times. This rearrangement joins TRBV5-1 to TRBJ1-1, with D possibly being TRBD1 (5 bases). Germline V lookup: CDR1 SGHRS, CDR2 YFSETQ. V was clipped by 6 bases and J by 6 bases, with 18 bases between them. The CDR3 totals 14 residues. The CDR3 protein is CASTGTGPRAEAFF. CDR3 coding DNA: TGCGCCAGCACCGGGACTGGCCCTCGGGCTGAAGCTTTCTTT.